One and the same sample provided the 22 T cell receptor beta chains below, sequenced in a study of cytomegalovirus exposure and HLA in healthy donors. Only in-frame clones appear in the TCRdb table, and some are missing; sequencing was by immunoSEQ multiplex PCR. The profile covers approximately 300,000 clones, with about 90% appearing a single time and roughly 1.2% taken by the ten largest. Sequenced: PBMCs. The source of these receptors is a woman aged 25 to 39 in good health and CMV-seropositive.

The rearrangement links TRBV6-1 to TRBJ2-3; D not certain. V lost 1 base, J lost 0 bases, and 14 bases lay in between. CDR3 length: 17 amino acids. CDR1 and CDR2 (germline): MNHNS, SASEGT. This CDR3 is CASSEGWVPVSTDTQYF. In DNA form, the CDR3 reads TGTGCCAGCAGTGAAGGTTGGGTCCCCGTGAGCACAGATACGCAGTATTTT.

CDR3 sequence: CASSLDKREGYNEQFF. In nucleotides, the CDR3 is TGTGCCAGCAGCCTGGATAAGCGGGAGGGTTACAATGAGCAGTTCTTC. The genes are TRBV4-2 and TRBJ2-1, with 10 positions matching TRBD2. The germline V gene encodes CDR1 LGHNA and CDR2 YNFKEQ. The CDR3 runs 16 residues. J was trimmed by 4 bases and V by 4 bases; bases with no gene match: 7.

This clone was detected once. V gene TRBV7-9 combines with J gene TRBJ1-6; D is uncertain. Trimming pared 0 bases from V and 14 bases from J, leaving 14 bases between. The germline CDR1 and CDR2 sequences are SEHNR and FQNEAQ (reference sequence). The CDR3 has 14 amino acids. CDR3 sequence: CASSLAGVPITLHF. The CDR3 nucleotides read TGTGCCAGCAGCTTAGCTGGGGTCCCTATCACCCTCCACTTT.

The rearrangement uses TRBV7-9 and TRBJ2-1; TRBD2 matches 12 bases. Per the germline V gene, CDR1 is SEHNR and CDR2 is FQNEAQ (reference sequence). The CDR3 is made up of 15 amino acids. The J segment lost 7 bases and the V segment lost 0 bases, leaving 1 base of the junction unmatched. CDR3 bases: TGTGCCAGCAGCTTAGCCGGGACTAGCGGGAATGAGCAGTTCTTC. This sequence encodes CASSLAGTSGNEQFF.

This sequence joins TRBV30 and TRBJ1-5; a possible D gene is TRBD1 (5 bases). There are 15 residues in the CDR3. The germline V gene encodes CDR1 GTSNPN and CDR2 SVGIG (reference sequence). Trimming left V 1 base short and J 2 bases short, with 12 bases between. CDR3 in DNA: TGTGCCTGGAGTGGCGGGACGGGGGGCAATCAGCCCCAGCATTTT. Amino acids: CAWSGGTGGNQPQHF.

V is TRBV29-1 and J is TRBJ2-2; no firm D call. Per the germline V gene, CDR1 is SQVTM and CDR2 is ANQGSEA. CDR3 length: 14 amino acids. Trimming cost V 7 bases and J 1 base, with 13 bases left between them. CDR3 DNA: TGCAGCGCCTCGGTCCCATTGAACACCGGGGAGCTGTTTTTT. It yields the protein CSASVPLNTGELFF.

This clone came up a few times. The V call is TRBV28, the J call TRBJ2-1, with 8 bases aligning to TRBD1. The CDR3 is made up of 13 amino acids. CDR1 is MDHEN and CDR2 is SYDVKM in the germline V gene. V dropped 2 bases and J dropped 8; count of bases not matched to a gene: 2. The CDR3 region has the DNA TGTGCCAGCAGTTTAGGACAGGGTTATGAGCAGTTCTTC. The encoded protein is CASSLGQGYEQFF.

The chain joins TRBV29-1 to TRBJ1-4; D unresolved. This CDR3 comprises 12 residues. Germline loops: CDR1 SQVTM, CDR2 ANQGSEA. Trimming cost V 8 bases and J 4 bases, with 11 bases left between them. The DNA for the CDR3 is TGCAGCTGCCAGAGAAGTAATGAAAAACTGTTTTTT. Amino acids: CSCQRSNEKLFF.

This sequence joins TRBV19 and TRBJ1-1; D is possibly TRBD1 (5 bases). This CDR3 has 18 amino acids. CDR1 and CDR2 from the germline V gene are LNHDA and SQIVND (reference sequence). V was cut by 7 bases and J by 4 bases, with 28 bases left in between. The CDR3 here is CASIQPKGRGNTSTEAFF. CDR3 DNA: TGTGCCAGTATCCAACCTAAGGGGAGGGGCAACACGAGCACTGAAGCTTTCTTT.

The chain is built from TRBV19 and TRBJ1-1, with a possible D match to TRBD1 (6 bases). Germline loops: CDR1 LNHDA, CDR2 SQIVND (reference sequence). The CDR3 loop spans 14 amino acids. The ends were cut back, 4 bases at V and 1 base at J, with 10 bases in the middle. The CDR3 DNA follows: TGTGCCAGTAGTACAACAGGGAGGAACACTGAAGCTTTCTTT. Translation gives CASSTTGRNTEAFF. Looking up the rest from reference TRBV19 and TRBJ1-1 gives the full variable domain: DGGITQSPKYLFRKEGQNVTLSCEQNLNHDAMYWYRQDPGQGLRLIYYSQIVNDFQKGDIAEGYSVSREKKESFPLTVTSAQKNPTAFYLCASSTTGRNTEAFFGQGTRLTVV.

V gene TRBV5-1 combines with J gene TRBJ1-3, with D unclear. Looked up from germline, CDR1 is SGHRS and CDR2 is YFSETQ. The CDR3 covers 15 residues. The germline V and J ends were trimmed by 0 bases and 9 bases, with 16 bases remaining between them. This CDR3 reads CASSLAGSQGGTIYF. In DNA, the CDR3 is TGCGCCAGCAGCTTGGCCGGGTCCCAAGGAGGCACCATATATTTT.

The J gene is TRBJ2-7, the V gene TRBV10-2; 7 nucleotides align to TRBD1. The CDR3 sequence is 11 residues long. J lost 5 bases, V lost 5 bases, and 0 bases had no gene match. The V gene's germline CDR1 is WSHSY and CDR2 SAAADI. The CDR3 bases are TGCGCCAGCAGTAGGGGGCACGAGCAGTACTTC. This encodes CASSRGHEQYF.

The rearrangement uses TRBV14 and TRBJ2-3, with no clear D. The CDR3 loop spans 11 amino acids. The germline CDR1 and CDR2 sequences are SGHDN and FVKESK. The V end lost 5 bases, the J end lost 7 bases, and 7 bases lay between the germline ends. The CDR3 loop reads CASSIGYTQYF. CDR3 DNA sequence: TGTGCCAGCAGCATTGGATATACGCAGTATTTT.

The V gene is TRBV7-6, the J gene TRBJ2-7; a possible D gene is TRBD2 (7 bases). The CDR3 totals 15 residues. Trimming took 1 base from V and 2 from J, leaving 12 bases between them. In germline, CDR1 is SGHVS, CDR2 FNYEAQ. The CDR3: CASSLEGGATYEQYF. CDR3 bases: TGTGCCAGCAGCTTAGAGGGGGGGGCCACCTACGAGCAGTACTTC.

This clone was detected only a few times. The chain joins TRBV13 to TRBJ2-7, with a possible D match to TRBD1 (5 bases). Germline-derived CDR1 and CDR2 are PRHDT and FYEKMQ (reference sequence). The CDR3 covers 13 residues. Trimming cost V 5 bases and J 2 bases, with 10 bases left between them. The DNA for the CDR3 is TGTGCCAGCAGCCCAGGGTTGACCTACGAGCAGTACTTC. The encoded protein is CASSPGLTYEQYF.

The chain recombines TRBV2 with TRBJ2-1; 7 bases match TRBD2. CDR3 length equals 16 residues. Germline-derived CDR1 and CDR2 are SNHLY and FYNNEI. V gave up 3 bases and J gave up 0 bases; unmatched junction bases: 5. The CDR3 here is CASSDNLAVSYNEQFF. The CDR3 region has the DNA TGTGCCAGCAGTGATAATCTAGCGGTCTCCTACAATGAGCAGTTCTTC.

The CDR3 region is CAWSGRGGLNTEAFF. CDR3 coding DNA: TGTGCCTGGAGTGGGAGAGGAGGCCTTAATACTGAAGCTTTCTTT. J is TRBJ1-1 and V is TRBV30, with D hard to call. Deletions cut 1 base from V and 5 bases from J, with 17 bases between. This CDR3 has 15 residues. Germline values: CDR1 GTSNPN, CDR2 SVGIG (reference sequence).

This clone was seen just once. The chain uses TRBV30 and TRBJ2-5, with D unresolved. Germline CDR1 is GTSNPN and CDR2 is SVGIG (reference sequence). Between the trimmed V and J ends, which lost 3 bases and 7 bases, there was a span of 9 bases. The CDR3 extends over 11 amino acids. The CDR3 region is CAWRLSLTQYF. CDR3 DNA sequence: TGTGCCTGGAGATTAAGTCTGACCCAGTACTTC.

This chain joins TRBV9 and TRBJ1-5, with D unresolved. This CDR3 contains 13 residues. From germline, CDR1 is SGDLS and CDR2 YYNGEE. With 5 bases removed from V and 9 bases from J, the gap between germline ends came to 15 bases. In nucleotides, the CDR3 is TGTGCCAGCAGGTATACGAGGCCCCTGCCCCAGCATTTT. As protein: CASRYTRPLPQHF.

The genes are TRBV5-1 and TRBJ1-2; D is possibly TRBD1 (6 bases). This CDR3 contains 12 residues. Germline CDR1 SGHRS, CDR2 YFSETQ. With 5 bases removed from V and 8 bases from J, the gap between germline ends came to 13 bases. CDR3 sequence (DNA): TGCGCCAGCAGGTCGGGGGGCGACGGCTACACCTTC. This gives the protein CASRSGGDGYTF.

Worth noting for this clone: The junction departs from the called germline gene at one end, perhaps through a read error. The CDR3 sequence: CASRLEGTVSYEQYF. As DNA, the CDR3 is TGTGCCAGCAGGTTGGAAGGGACGGTTTCCTACGAGCAGTACTTC. The V call is TRBV5-6, the J call TRBJ2-7; tentatively, D is TRBD1 or TRBD2 (5 bases each). Germline loops: CDR1 SGHDT, CDR2 YYEEEE. The CDR3 is 15 residues long.

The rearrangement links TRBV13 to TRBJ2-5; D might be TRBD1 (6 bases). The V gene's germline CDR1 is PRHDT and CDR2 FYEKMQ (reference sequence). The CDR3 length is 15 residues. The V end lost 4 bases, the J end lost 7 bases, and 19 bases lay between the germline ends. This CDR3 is CASSSRIGTKGTQYF. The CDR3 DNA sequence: TGTGCCAGCAGCTCTAGGATCGGGACAAAGGGGACCCAGTACTTC.